A single sample gave rise to the 5 T cell receptor beta chains below, sequenced in a study of blood T cell repertoires in COVID-19. Method: immunoSEQ multiplex PCR; TCRdb's copy keeps in-frame clones and lacks some. The sample lists nearly 250,000 clones, 70% to 85% occurring once. The source material was peripheral blood. These receptors all stem from a woman of 80 years or more with acute or convalescent COVID-19.

The rearrangement links TRBV18 to TRBJ2-1; TRBD2 agrees at 8 bases. The CDR3 runs to 16 residues. The V gene end was trimmed by 6 bases and the J gene end by 2 bases; junction bases not matched to a gene: 9. Germline V gene data show CDR1 as KGHSH and CDR2 as LQKENI. This CDR3 reads CASSYPPGGAYNEQFF. Here the CDR3 DNA reads TGTGCCAGCTCGTACCCCCCCGGGGGGGCCTACAATGAGCAGTTCTTC.

This chain joins TRBV28 and TRBJ1-6; tentatively, D is TRBD1 (6 bases). There are 14 residues in the CDR3. Germline CDR1 and CDR2: MDHEN and SYDVKM. V dropped 7 bases and J dropped 8 bases, with 15 bases sitting between them. DNA for the CDR3: TGTGCCAGCACCCAGGGGTTGATGGATTCACCCCTCCACTTT. Residues: CASTQGLMDSPLHF.

This clone was picked up one time. This chain uses TRBV5-1 with TRBJ2-1; D ambiguous. V shed 0 bases and J shed 5 bases, with 12 bases lying between them. Germline V lookup: CDR1 SGHRS, CDR2 YFSETQ. The CDR3 covers 15 residues. CDR3 protein: CASSLVLKENNEQFF. Here the CDR3 DNA reads TGCGCCAGCAGCTTGGTACTAAAAGAGAACAATGAGCAGTTCTTC.

This chain links TRBV27 with TRBJ1-6, with D perhaps matching TRBD1 (5 bases). Germline V lookup: CDR1 MNHEY, CDR2 SMNVEV (reference sequence). CDR3 length: 18 amino acids. V lost 0 bases, J lost 6 bases, and 18 bases lay in between. The DNA for the CDR3 is TGTGCCAGCAGTTTATCGGGGTGGCAGGGTAAACGTAATTCACCCCTCCACTTT. It is translated as CASSLSGWQGKRNSPLHF.

A note on this clone: Other DNA sequences in the same sample also yield this CDR3. The genes are TRBV18 and TRBJ2-5; 7 bases line up with TRBD1. Germline loops: CDR1 KGHSH, CDR2 LQKENI. With 0 bases clipped from V and 5 bases from J, the junction kept 3 bases outside the gene matches. CDR3 length: 14 amino acids. CDR3 residues: CASSPPNRGETQYF. The CDR3 DNA reads TGTGCCAGCTCACCACCGAACAGGGGTGAGACCCAGTACTTC.